The sequence of this T cell receptor (beta chain) was determined in a study of CD4 T cells in relation to SARS-CoV-2 and coronaviruses listed by TCRdb under 2021. Regarding the complete study: In the ViraFEST assay, PBMCs were cultured with antigen for under eleven days, after which TCR beta CDR3s were sequenced to identify clonal expansions specific to the antigen. The full convalescent cohort of approximately 13 patients had a median age of around 38 years, ranging from roughly 21 to 75 years. Among the roughly twelve convalescent patients, 8 males and 4 females were included, and two of the subjects were Hispanic. Shared crossreactive spike epitopes were mapped to their HLA restriction using patient-derived lymphoblastoid cell lines. The study assessed, at the TCR clonotype level, memory CD4+ T cell crossreactivity between SARS-CoV-2 and common cold coronavirus spike proteins. The Adaptive Biotechnologies TCR-sequencing kit was used to sequence samples from a few pre-COVID donors and the naive versus memory experiments, while other data came from Illumina-based sequencing. A different, Illumina-based TCR-beta assay was used to sequence expansion assays from other donors in the study. General conclusions and limits of the study: The study was constrained by small numbers of patients and of tested TCRs. Compared with monoreactive clones, crossreactive clones had significantly weaker SARS-CoV-2-driven expansion, a result consistent with antigenic imprinting. Roughly 64% of donors had memory CD4+ clonotypes that crossrecognized SARS-CoV-2 and at least one common cold coronavirus spike. Crossreactivity analysis centred on spike protein, so crossreactivity against other viral proteins was not assessed. Because no donor provided both pre-pandemic and post-infection samples, tracing the source of pre-existing responses was limited. Naive versus memory sequencing indicated the assay detects memory recall responses rather than primary responses primed during culture.

To note about this clone: Its recognized antigen is unknown. Qualities for individual bases were not recorded, and no much larger clone is one base off.

Inclusive of the bounding cysteine and phenylalanine, the CDR3 is 16 residues long. Only the CDR3 region is kept as DNA, spanning 48 bases read in frame from base 1. Via the germline V gene, CDR1 is MGHRA and CDR2 YSYEKL. The junction carries 18 bases between V and J, which are trimmed by 4 bases and 5 bases respectively. Naive and memory CD4+ T cells were separated from cryopreserved PBMCs by CD4 enrichment followed by EasySep naive CD4+ T cell enrichment. Sorted naive or memory CD4+ T cells (about 97,000) were grown at a 1:1 ratio with T cell-depleted PBMCs and CEF peptides for nine to eleven days. In general, triplicate replicate wells were used for every peptide culture condition. Ficoll-Paque PLUS gradient centrifugation was used to isolate PBMCs from either whole blood or leukapheresis product. PBMCs were either cryopreserved at -140 degrees C or used fresh in the expansion assay. The QIAamp Micro DNA Kit was used to extract genomic DNA from the CD4+ T cells.

Survey-level immunoSEQ TCR-beta sequencing was performed on DNA from CEF-cultured naive and memory CD4+ T cells. The study's own analysis went as follows. During preprocessing, nonproductive sequences were removed, as were CDR3s that did not start with C, did not end with F or W, or were shorter than 7 amino acids. Antigen-specific clonotypes were called with the MANAFEST web app on the basis of expansion relative to the reference and to other culture wells. To be counted as positive, a clone had to show significant expansion compared with the reference culture, at an FDR below 0.05, in 2 of 3 replicate wells. A further requirement for positive clones was significant expansion compared with all other tandem wells, along with an odds ratio above 5. Cultured and uncultured naive and memory CD4+ repertoires were searched for CDR3s previously identified as spike- and CEF-reactive. Pairwise Levenshtein distance, computed with the stringdist R package after three terminal residues were trimmed from each end, was used as the measure of CDR3 homology. TCRdb re-hosts the immuneACCESS table, in-frame sequences only. Its copies lack some clones; in the studies checked, an unresolved V gene accounts for under half of them, and the cause for the rest is not known. V and J calls and clone size are given by that table; D and trimming were obtained from the DNA. The sample has roughly 41,000 clones on record, around 82% of them singletons. 4.5% of the sample is taken by the ten largest.

The source is an adult with COVID-19. The V and J genes are TRBV4-1 and TRBJ1-5; there is no confident call for the D gene. Sequencing was performed on naive CD4+ T cells from PBMCs, cultured in vitro. Read against the paper, the sample's cell subset or site label means: naive CD4+ T cells isolated by negative enrichment. The CDR3 is CASSPPTGIADQPQHF. The DNA reads as follows: TGCGCCAGCAGCCCCCCGACCGGGATTGCGGATCAGCCCCAGCATTTT.